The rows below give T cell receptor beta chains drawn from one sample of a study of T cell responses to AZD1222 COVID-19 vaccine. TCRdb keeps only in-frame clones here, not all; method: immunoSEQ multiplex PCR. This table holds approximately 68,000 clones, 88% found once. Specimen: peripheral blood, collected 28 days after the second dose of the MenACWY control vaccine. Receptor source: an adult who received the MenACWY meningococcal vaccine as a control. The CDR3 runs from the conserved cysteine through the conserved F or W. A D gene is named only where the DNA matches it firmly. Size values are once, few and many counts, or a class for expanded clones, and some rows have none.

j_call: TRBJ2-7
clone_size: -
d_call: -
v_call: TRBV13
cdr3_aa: CASSLNYRAYEQYF
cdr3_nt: TGTGCCAGCAGCTTAAACTACAGGGCCTACGAGCAGTACTTC

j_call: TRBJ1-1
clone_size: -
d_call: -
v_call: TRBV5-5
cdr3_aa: CASSLGQATEAFF
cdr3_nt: TGTGCCAGCAGCTTGGGGCAGGCCACTGAAGCTTTCTTT

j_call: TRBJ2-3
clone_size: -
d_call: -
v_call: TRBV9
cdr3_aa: CASSVMDQQWDTQYF
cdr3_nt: TGTGCCAGCAGCGTCATGGACCAACAGTGGGATACGCAGTATTTT

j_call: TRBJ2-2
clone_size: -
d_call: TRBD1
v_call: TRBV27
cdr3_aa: CASRRQGAVDGELFF
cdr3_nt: TGTGCCAGCAGACGACAGGGGGCGGTGGACGGGGAGCTGTTTTTT

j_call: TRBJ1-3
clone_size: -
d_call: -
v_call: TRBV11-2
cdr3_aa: CASSFRPVGLSNTIYF
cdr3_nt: TGTGCCAGCAGCTTTCGGCCGGTGGGGCTTTCAAACACCATATATTTT

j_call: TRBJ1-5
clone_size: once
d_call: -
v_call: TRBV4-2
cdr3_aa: CASSQDEGQPQHF
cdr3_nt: TGTGCCAGCAGCCAAGATGAGGGACAGCCCCAGCATTTT

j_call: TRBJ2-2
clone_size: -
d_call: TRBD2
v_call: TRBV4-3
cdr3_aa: CASSQWEGRELFF
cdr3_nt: TGCGCCAGCAGCCAATGGGAGGGGAGGGAGCTGTTTTTT

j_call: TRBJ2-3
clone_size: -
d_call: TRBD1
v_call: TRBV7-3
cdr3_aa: CASSLGPRGRDTQYF
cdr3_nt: TGTGCCAGCAGCTTAGGTCCCAGGGGGAGAGATACGCAGTATTTT

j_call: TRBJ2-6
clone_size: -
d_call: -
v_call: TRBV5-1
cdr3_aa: CASSFETFSFSGANVLTF
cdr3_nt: TGCGCCAGCAGCTTTGAGACGTTCTCGTTCTCTGGGGCCAACGTCCTGACTTTC

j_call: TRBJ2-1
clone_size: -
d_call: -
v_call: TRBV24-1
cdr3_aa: CATSGGTTPYNEQFF
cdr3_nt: TGTGCCACCAGTGGAGGTACGACACCATACAATGAGCAGTTCTTC

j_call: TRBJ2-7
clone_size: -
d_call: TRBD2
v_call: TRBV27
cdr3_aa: CASRGLADYEQYF
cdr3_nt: TGTGCCAGCAGGGGACTAGCGGATTACGAGCAGTACTTC

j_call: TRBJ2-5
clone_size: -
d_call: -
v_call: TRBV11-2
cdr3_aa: CASSPNQETQYF
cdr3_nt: TGTGCCAGCTCACCCAACCAAGAGACCCAGTACTTC

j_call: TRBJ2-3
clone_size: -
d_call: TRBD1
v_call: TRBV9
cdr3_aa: CASSVERGPDTQYF
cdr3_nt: TGTGCCAGCAGCGTAGAGAGGGGGCCAGATACGCAGTATTTT

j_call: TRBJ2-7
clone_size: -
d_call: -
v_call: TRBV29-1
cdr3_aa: CSVEGGRAGDEQYF
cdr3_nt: TGCAGCGTTGAAGGGGGCAGGGCCGGGGACGAGCAGTACTTC

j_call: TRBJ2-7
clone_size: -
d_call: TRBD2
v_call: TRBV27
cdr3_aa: CASSLQSGSVEQYF
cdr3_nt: TGTGCCAGCAGTTTACAAAGCGGGAGTGTGGAGCAGTACTTC

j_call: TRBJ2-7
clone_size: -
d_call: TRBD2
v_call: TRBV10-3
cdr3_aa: CAISQRLAGAGEQYF
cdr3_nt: TGTGCCATCAGCCAAAGACTAGCGGGAGCTGGGGAGCAGTACTTC

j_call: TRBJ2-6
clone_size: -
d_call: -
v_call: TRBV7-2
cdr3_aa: CASSGAQFSGANVLTF
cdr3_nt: TGTGCCAGCTCTGGGGCACAGTTCTCTGGGGCCAACGTCCTGACTTTC

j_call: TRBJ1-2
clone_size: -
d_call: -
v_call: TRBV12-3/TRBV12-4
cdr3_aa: CASSFIGGGYTF
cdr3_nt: TGTGCCAGCAGTTTTATTGGCGGTGGCTACACCTTC

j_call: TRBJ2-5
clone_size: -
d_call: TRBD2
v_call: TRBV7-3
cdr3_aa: CASSSRGLAEETQYF
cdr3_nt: TGTGCCAGCAGCTCGAGAGGACTAGCGGAAGAGACCCAGTACTTC

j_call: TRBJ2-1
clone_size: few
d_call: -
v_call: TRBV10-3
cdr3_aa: CATRQEGSSYNEQFF
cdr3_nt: TGTGCCACCCGCCAGGAAGGGAGCTCCTACAATGAGCAGTTCTTC

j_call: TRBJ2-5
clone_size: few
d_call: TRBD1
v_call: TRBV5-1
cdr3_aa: CASSSRGRETQYF
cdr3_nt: TGCGCCAGCAGCAGCAGGGGGCGAGAGACCCAGTACTTC

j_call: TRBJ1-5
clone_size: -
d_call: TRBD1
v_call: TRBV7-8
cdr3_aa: CASSLEGAGGGNQPQHF
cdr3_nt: TGTGCCAGCAGCTTAGAAGGGGCAGGGGGTGGCAATCAGCCCCAGCATTTT

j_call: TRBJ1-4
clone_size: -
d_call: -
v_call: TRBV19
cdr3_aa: CASSRDKHEKLFF
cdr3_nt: TGTGCCAGTAGTCGAGATAAACATGAAAAACTGTTTTTT

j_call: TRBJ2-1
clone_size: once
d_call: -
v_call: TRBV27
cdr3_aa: CASSYSNSYNEQFF
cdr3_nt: TGTGCCAGCAGCTATAGTAACTCCTACAATGAGCAGTTCTTC

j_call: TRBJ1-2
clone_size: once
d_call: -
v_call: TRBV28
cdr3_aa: CASGGSLPNYGYTF
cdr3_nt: TGTGCCAGCGGAGGATCTCTTCCTAACTATGGCTACACCTTC

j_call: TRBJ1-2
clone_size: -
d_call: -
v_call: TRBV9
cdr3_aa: CASSDDQGIYGYTF
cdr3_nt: TGTGCCAGCAGCGATGACCAGGGTATCTATGGCTACACCTTC

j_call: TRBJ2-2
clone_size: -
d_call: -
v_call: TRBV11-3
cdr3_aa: CASSLDPRDGELFF
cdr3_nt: TGTGCCAGCAGCTTAGATCCGAGGGACGGGGAGCTGTTTTTT

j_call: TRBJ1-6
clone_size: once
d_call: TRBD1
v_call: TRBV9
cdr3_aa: CASSVEGTGSAPLHF
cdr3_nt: TGTGCCAGCAGCGTAGAAGGGACAGGTTCGGCGCCCCTCCACTTT

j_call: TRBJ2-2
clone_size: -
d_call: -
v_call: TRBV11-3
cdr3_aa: CASSPDLRNTGELFF
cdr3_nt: TGTGCCAGCAGCCCGGACCTCAGGAACACCGGGGAGCTGTTTTTT

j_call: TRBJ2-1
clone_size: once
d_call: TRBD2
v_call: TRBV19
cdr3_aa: CASSVSGGVNEQFF
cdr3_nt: TGTGCCAGTAGTGTCAGCGGGGGGGTTAATGAGCAGTTCTTC

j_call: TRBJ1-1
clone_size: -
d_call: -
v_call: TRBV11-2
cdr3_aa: CASSLVEGVGEAFF
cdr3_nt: TGTGCCAGCAGCTTAGTTGAAGGGGTAGGTGAAGCTTTCTTT

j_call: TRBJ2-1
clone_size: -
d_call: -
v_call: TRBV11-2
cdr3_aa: CASSYNPGRAGTNEQFF
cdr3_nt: TGTGCCAGCAGCTACAACCCTGGGCGGGCAGGGACCAATGAGCAGTTCTTC

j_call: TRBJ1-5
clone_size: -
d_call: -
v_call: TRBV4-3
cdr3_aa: CASSHGKEGSNQPQHF
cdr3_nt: TGCGCCAGCAGCCATGGAAAAGAGGGGAGCAATCAGCCCCAGCATTTT

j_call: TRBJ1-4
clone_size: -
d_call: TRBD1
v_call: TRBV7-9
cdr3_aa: CASSLGQGREKLFF
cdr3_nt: TGTGCCAGCAGCTTGGGACAGGGACGTGAAAAACTGTTTTTT

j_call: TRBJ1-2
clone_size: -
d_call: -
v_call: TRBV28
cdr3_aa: CASSLRSFYGYTF
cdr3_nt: TGTGCCAGCAGTTTACGGAGCTTCTATGGCTACACCTTC

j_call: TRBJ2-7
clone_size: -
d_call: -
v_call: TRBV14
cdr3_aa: CASSPQGYEQYF
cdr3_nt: TGTGCCAGCAGCCCACAGGGATACGAGCAGTACTTC

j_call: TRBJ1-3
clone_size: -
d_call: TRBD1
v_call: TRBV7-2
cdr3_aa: CASSLEGQEFSGNTIYF
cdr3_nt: TGTGCCAGCAGCTTAGAGGGACAGGAGTTCTCTGGAAACACCATATATTTT

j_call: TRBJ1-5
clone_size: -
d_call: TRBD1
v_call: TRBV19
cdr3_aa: CASSMPRGNQPQHF
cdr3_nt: TGTGCCAGTAGTATGCCCAGGGGGAATCAGCCCCAGCATTTT

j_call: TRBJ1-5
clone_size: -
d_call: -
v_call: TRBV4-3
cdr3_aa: CASSQDRGHNQPQHF
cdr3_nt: TGCGCCAGCAGCCAAGATAGAGGGCACAATCAGCCCCAGCATTTT

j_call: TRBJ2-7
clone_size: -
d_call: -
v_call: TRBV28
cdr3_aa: CASSLDRDGYEQYF
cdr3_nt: TGTGCCAGCAGTTTGGACCGGGACGGCTACGAGCAGTACTTC

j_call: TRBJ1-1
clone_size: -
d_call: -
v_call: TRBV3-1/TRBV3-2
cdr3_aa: CASSDPGQNTEAFF
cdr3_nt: TGTGCCAGCAGCGATCCGGGACAGAACACTGAAGCTTTCTTT

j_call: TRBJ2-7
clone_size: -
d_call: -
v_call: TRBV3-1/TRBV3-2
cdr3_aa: CASSLSSVSYEQYF
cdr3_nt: TGTGCCAGCAGCCTGTCCAGTGTTTCCTACGAGCAGTACTTC

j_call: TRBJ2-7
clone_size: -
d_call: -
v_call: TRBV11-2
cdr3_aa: CASSLDLGGSYYEQYF
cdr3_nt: TGTGCCAGCAGCTTAGATTTGGGGGGCAGCTACTACGAGCAGTACTTC

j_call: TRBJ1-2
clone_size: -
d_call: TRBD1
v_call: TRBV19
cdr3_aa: CASSTGQGFLSGYTF
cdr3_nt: TGTGCCAGTAGTACCGGACAGGGTTTTCTATCTGGCTACACCTTC

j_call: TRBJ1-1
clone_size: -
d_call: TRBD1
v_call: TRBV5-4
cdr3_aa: CASSPDRITEAFF
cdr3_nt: TGTGCCAGCAGCCCGGACAGGATCACTGAAGCTTTCTTT

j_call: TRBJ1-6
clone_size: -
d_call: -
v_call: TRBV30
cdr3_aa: CAWSTELARYNSPLHF
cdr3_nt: TGTGCCTGGAGTACTGAACTAGCTCGGTATAATTCACCCCTCCACTTT